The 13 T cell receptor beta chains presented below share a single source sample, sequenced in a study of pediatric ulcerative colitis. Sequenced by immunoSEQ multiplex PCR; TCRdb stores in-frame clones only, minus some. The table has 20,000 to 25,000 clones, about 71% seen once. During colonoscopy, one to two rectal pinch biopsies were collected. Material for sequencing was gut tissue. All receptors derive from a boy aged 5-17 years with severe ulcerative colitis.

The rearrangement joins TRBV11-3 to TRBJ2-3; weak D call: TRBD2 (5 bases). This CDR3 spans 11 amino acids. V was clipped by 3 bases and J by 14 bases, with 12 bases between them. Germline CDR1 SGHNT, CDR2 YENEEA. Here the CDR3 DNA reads TGTGCCAGCAGCTTCCGGGGAGAGGTGTATTTT. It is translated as CASSFRGEVYF.

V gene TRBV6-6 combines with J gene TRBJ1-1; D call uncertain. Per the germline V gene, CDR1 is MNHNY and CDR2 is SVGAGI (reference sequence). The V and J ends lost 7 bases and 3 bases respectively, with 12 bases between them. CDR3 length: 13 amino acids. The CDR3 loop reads CASNRGLDTEAFF. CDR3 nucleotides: TGTGCCAGCAATCGGGGTTTGGACACTGAAGCTTTCTTT.

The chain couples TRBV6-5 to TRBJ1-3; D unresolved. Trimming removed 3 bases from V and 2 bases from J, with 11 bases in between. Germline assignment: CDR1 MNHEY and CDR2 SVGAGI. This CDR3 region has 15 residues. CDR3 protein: CASSYDGRAGNTIYF. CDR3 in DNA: TGTGCCAGCAGTTATGATGGGAGGGCTGGAAACACCATATATTTT.

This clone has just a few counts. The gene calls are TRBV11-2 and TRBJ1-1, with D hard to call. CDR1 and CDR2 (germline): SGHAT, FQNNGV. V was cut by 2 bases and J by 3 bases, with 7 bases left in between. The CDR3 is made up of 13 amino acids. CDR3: CASSLNGDTEAFF. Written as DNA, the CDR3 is TGTGCCAGCAGCTTAAATGGAGACACTGAAGCTTTCTTT.

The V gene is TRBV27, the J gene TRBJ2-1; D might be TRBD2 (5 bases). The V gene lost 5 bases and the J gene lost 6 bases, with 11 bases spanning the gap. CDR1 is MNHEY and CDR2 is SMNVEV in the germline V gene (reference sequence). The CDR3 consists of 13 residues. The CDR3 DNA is TGTGCCAGCAGTCCGCGACTAAGCAATGAGCAGTTCTTC. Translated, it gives CASSPRLSNEQFF.

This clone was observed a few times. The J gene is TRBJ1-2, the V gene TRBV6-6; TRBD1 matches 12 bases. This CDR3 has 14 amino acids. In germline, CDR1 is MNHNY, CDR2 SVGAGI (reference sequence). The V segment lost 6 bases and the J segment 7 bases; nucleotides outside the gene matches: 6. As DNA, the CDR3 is TGTGCCAGCAGCACCGGGACAGGGGGCCTTGGCTACACCTTC. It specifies CASSTGTGGLGYTF.

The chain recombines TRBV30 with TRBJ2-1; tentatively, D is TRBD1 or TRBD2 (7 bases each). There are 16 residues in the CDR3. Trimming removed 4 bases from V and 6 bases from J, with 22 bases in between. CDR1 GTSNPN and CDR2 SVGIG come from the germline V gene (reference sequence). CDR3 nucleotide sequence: TGTGCCTGGACGCAAGCCGGGCAGGGGGGGATCAATGAGCAGTTCTTC. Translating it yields CAWTQAGQGGINEQFF.

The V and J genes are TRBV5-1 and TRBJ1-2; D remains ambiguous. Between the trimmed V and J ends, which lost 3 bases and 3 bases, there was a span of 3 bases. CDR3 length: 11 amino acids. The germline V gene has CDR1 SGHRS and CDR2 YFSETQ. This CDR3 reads CASSSDYGYTF. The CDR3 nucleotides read TGCGCCAGCAGCTCCGACTATGGCTACACCTTC.

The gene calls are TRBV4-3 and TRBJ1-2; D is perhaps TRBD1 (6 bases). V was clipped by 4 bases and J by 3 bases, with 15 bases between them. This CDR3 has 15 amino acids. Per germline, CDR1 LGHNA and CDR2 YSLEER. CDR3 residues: CASSLGVGGHYGYTF. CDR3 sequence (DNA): TGCGCCAGCAGCCTTGGTGTGGGGGGGCACTATGGCTACACCTTC.

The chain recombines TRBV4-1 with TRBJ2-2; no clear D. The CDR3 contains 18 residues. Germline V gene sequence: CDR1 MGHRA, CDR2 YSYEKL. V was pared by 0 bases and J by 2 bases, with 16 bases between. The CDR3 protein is CASSQDLGRPYNTGELFF. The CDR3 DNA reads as TGCGCCAGCAGCCAAGACCTAGGTCGGCCTTACAACACCGGGGAGCTGTTTTTT.

The CDR3 spells CAIGREGHAFF. In DNA, the CDR3 is TGTGCCATCGGGAGGGAGGGGCACGCTTTCTTT. The V call is TRBV10-3, the J call TRBJ1-1; weak D call: TRBD1 (5 bases). V lost 8 bases and J lost 11, with 15 bases in between. The CDR3 totals 11 residues. Germline V CDR1 and CDR2: ENHRY, SYGVKD.

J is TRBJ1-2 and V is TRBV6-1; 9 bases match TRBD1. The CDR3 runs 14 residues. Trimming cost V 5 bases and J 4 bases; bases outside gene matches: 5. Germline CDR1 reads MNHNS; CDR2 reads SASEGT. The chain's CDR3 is CASSSDRGFYGYTF. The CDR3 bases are TGTGCCAGCAGTTCGGACAGGGGCTTCTATGGCTACACCTTC.

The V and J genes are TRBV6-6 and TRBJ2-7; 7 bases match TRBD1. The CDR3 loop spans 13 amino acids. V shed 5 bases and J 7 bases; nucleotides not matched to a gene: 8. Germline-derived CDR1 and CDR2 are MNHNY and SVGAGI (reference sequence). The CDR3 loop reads CASSRDSLSEQYF. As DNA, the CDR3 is TGTGCCAGCAGTAGGGACAGTTTGAGTGAGCAGTACTTC.